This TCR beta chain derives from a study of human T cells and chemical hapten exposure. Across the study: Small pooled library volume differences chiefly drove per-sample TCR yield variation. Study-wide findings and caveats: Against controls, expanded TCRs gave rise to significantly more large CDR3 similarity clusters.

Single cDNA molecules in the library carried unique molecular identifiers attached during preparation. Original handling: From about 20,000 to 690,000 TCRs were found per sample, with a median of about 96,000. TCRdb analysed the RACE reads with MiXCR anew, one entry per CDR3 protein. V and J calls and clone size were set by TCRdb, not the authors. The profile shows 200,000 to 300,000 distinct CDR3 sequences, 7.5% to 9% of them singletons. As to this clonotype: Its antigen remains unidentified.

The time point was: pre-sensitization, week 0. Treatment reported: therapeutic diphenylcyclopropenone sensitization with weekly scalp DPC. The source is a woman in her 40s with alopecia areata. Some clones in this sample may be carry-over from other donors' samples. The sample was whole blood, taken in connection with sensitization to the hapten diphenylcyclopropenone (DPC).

CDR3 in amino acids: CASRQRTGFQPQHF. In nucleotides, the CDR3 is TGTGCCAGCAGACAGAGGACAGGGTTTCAGCCCCAGCATTTT. The J gene is TRBJ1-5, the V gene TRBV6-5; 8 bases are a match to TRBD1. V lost 6 bases, J lost 6 bases, and 7 bases stayed unmatched. The CDR3 length is 14 residues. Per the germline V gene, CDR1 is MNHEY and CDR2 is SVGAGI.